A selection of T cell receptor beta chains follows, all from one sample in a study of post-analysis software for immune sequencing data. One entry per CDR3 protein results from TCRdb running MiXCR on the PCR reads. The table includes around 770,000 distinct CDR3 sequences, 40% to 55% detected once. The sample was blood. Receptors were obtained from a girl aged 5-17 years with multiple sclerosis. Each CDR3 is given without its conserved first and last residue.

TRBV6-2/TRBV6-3	ASSYRGYNQPQH
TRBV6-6	AISVMAPQGSYNEQF
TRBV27	ASSLEEGDTQY
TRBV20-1	SAPLTDYNEQF
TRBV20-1	SAVGTSGILYEQY
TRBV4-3	ASSQDRASTDTQY
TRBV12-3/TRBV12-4	ASSLGDADTEAF
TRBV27	ASSFVGNSYEQY
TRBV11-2	ASSFSTQSSYEQY
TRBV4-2	ASSQETGPDKNIQY
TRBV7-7	ASSLKAGGTQY
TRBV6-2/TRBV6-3	ASSYSQGRSYEQY
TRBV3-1	ASSQVHEQY
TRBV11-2	ASSLVISLAGGPDGYQETQY
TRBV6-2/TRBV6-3	ASSYVGARQPQH
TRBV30	AWSVQAGGPYNEQF
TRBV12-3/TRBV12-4	ASSFQGGTEAF
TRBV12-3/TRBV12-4	ASSRDRGYEQF
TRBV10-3	AISESLAESKNIQY
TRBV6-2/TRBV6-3	ASSQALAGWVEQY
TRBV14	ASSQDYRGYT
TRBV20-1	SASRTGAETQY
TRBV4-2	ASSQEWGIGNYGYT
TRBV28	ATRGSRMTDTQY
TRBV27	ASSLDRATYEQY
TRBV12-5	ASGPAGTPRSEQF
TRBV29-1	SVNSQETQY
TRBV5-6	ASSLLRQIYGYT
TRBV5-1	ASSFFGSDEQY
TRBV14	ASSQDPGTGGVETQY
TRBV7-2	ASSLARQSYGYT
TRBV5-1	ASSFDRGRSHEQY
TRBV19	ATQGDTYNEQF
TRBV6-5	ASSYERGAKSTNEKLF
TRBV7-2	ASRDLARNEQF
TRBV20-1	SARDGQGFTYNSPLH
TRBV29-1	SVVSIAGTDEQF
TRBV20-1	SARDTLSGTYEQY
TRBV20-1	SASRSYSYEQY
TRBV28	ASSLGQRATDTQY
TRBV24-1	ATSEGGLFSYEQY
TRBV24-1	ATSDFRGRGYT
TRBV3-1	ASSQVALAGMETQY
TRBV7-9	ASSQTQGLRNQPQH
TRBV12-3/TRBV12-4	ASSFGRLYNEQF
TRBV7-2	ASSSVTGSSYGYT
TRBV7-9	ASSRGLAENEQF
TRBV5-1	ASSPSGTPGANVLT
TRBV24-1	ATSDRKTGGVETQY
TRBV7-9	ASSKRTSGETQY